This T cell receptor beta chain was recorded in a study of cytomegalovirus exposure and HLA in healthy donors. The PCR used 60 Vbeta and 13 Jbeta primers. Data came from immunoSEQ multiplex PCR; TCRdb stores just in-frame clones and leaves some out. The repertoire holds some 170,000 clones, with over 75% as singletons. CDR1 is SEHNR and CDR2 is FQNEAQ in the germline V gene (reference sequence). Germline trimming cut 9 bases from V and 1 base from J; bases unmatched to any gene: 8. This CDR3 is 14 amino acids long. The rearrangement links TRBV7-9 to TRBJ1-1; 7 bases are a match to TRBD1. This TCR derives from a woman aged 18-29 years in good health and CMV-seronegative. The sequencing input was PBMCs. The CDR3 is CASGGGAENTEAFF. The CDR3 bases are TGTGCCAGTGGAGGGGGCGCAGAGAACACTGAAGCTTTCTTT.